These T cell receptor beta chains were read from a single sample in a study of blood T cells in healthy people across ages. Using its own MiXCR run on the 5' RACE reads, TCRdb lists one record per CDR3 protein. Here the sample spans hundreds of thousands of distinct CDR3 sequences, under 80% being singletons. The source material was blood. The receptor set was obtained from a man between 25 and 39 years old in good health. The CDR3 runs from the conserved cysteine through the conserved F or W. Each record gives: J gene, clone size, D gene, V gene, CDR3 protein, CDR3 DNA. A D gene is named only where the DNA matches it firmly. The size entry is marked missing in some rows and otherwise reads once, few, many or a size class.

j_call: TRBJ1-2
clone_size: .
d_call: .
v_call: TRBV29-1
cdr3_aa: CSVPGEGLGYTF
cdr3_nt: TGCAGCGTCCCTGGGGAGGGTCTTGGCTACACCTTC

j_call: TRBJ1-1
clone_size: few
d_call: TRBD1
v_call: TRBV13
cdr3_aa: CASSFGTGGPEAFF
cdr3_nt: TGTGCCAGCAGCTTCGGGACAGGGGGCCCTGAAGCTTTCTTT

j_call: TRBJ1-5
clone_size: once
d_call: TRBD1
v_call: TRBV4-2
cdr3_aa: CASSQAGGELQHF
cdr3_nt: TGTGCCAGCAGCCAGGCAGGGGGCGAACTCCAGCATTTT

j_call: TRBJ1-4
clone_size: .
d_call: .
v_call: TRBV4-2
cdr3_aa: CASSPERWRVREKLFF
cdr3_nt: TGTGCCAGCAGCCCTGAACGTTGGCGGGTACGGGAAAAACTGTTTTTT

j_call: TRBJ1-2
clone_size: .
d_call: .
v_call: TRBV7-3
cdr3_aa: CASSQAGTSDGYTF
cdr3_nt: TGTGCCAGCAGCCAGGCGGGGACGTCAGATGGCTACACCTTC

j_call: TRBJ2-3
clone_size: once
d_call: .
v_call: TRBV4-3
cdr3_aa: CASSPNQDTQYF
cdr3_nt: TGCGCCAGCAGTCCCAACCAAGATACGCAGTATTTT

j_call: TRBJ1-6
clone_size: few
d_call: TRBD1
v_call: TRBV4-3
cdr3_aa: CASSQDYRGNSPLHF
cdr3_nt: TGCGCCAGCAGCCAAGATTACAGGGGTAATTCACCCCTCCACTTT

j_call: TRBJ2-5
clone_size: few
d_call: .
v_call: TRBV20-1
cdr3_aa: CSARDRQEYQETQYF
cdr3_nt: TGCAGTGCTAGAGATCGGCAGGAGTACCAAGAGACCCAGTACTTC

j_call: TRBJ2-1
clone_size: once
d_call: .
v_call: TRBV7-9
cdr3_aa: CASSLEIGPNEQFF
cdr3_nt: TGTGCCAGCAGCTTAGAGATCGGGCCGAATGAGCAGTTCTTC

j_call: TRBJ2-1
clone_size: .
d_call: .
v_call: TRBV28
cdr3_aa: CASRHLGPYNEQFF
cdr3_nt: TGTGCCAGCAGACACCTCGGACCTTACAATGAGCAGTTCTTC

j_call: TRBJ2-1
clone_size: few
d_call: .
v_call: TRBV12-3/TRBV12-4
cdr3_aa: CASSPGRNSNEQFF
cdr3_nt: TGTGCCAGCAGTCCCGGGCGGAACTCCAATGAGCAGTTCTTC

j_call: TRBJ2-3
clone_size: .
d_call: .
v_call: TRBV7-8
cdr3_aa: CASSIGSSTDTQYF
cdr3_nt: TGTGCCAGCAGTATCGGGAGCAGCACAGATACGCAGTATTTT

j_call: TRBJ2-1
clone_size: few
d_call: .
v_call: TRBV20-1
cdr3_aa: CSAITVNSYNEQFF
cdr3_nt: TGCAGTGCCATTACTGTTAACTCCTACAATGAGCAGTTCTTC

j_call: TRBJ2-6
clone_size: .
d_call: .
v_call: TRBV10-3
cdr3_aa: CAISEGGHDSGANVLTF
cdr3_nt: TGTGCCATCAGTGAAGGGGGACACGACTCTGGGGCCAACGTCCTGACTTTC

j_call: TRBJ2-2
clone_size: .
d_call: TRBD2
v_call: TRBV5-1
cdr3_aa: CASSTGLVTGELFF
cdr3_nt: TGCGCCAGCAGCACCGGACTAGTGACCGGGGAGCTGTTTTTT

j_call: TRBJ2-1
clone_size: .
d_call: .
v_call: TRBV6-2/TRBV6-3
cdr3_aa: CASSYSRGYNEQFF
cdr3_nt: TGTGCCAGCAGTTATAGCAGGGGATACAATGAGCAGTTCTTC

j_call: TRBJ2-7
clone_size: few
d_call: TRBD2
v_call: TRBV4-3
cdr3_aa: CASSQLAGGNEQYF
cdr3_nt: TGCGCCAGCAGCCAACTAGCGGGGGGTAACGAGCAGTACTTC

j_call: TRBJ1-2
clone_size: .
d_call: .
v_call: TRBV9
cdr3_aa: CASSVMRRGKLDGYTF
cdr3_nt: TGTGCCAGCAGCGTAATGCGACGGGGGAAATTGGATGGCTACACCTTC

j_call: TRBJ2-6
clone_size: .
d_call: .
v_call: TRBV7-9
cdr3_aa: CASSLARAGVNVLTF
cdr3_nt: TGTGCCAGCAGCTTAGCGAGGGCCGGGGTCAACGTCCTGACTTTC

j_call: TRBJ2-3
clone_size: .
d_call: TRBD2
v_call: TRBV15
cdr3_aa: CATSRNIAGGSTDTQYF
cdr3_nt: TGTGCCACCAGCAGGAATATAGCGGGGGGAAGCACAGATACGCAGTATTTT

j_call: TRBJ2-7
clone_size: .
d_call: TRBD2
v_call: TRBV7-8
cdr3_aa: CASSLFSVSGVYEQYF
cdr3_nt: TGTGCCAGCAGCTTATTTTCGGTTAGCGGGGTCTACGAGCAGTACTTC

j_call: TRBJ2-7
clone_size: many
d_call: .
v_call: TRBV20-1
cdr3_aa: CSARSPSGGGNSYEQYF
cdr3_nt: TGCAGTGCTAGGTCCCCCTCGGGTGGGGGGAACTCCTACGAGCAGTACTTC